The 18 T cell receptor beta chains below were found in one sample sequenced in a study of blood T cell repertoires in COVID-19. Data came from immunoSEQ multiplex PCR; TCRdb stores just in-frame clones and leaves some out. Of some 120,000 clones in the sample, around 86% were seen once. The specimen was peripheral blood. All receptors come from an elderly woman with acute or convalescent COVID-19.

The genes are TRBV6-5 and TRBJ1-2, with D perhaps TRBD1 (6 bases). The germline V gene encodes CDR1 MNHEY and CDR2 SVGAGI. V was trimmed by 7 bases and J by 4 bases, leaving 13 bases between them. The length of the CDR3 is 13 residues. The CDR3 DNA follows: TGTGCCAGCACCCAGGGGTTCGGCTATGGCTACACCTTC. Amino acid sequence: CASTQGFGYGYTF.

J is TRBJ1-1 and V is TRBV18; no clear D. Germline CDR1 KGHSH, CDR2 LQKENI. This CDR3 spans 13 amino acids. V was cut by 3 bases and J by 6 bases, with 11 bases left in between. CDR3 sequence (DNA): TGTGCCAGCTCACCCCAGAACGGGGCTGAAGCTTTCTTT. It is translated as CASSPQNGAEAFF.

V is TRBV6-5 and J is TRBJ1-6; TRBD1 is a possible D gene (6 bases). The CDR3 loop spans 13 amino acids. V lost 9 bases, J lost 7 bases, and 13 bases lay in between. The germline V gene encodes CDR1 MNHEY and CDR2 SVGAGI. The CDR3 loop reads CASNGQQNSPLHF. The CDR3 nucleotides read TGTGCCAGTAACGGACAGCAAAATTCACCCCTCCACTTT.

This chain uses TRBV4-3 with TRBJ2-2; D not resolved. V lost 0 bases and J 5 bases, leaving 7 bases between the germline ends. Looked up from germline, CDR1 is LGHNA and CDR2 is YSLEER. The CDR3 runs 14 residues. CDR3 protein: CASSQDPGTGELFF. CDR3 in DNA: TGCGCCAGCAGCCAAGACCCGGGTACCGGGGAGCTGTTTTTT.

CDR3 sequence (DNA): TGTGCCAGCAGCCAGACAGGGGGCGCGGGAAACACCATATATTTT. This gives the protein CASSQTGGAGNTIYF. V is TRBV3-1 (or the pseudogene TRBV3-2) and J is TRBJ1-3; 10 bases are a match to TRBD1. The germline V gene encodes CDR1 LGHDT and CDR2 YNNKEL (reference sequence). After removal of 3 bases from V and 4 bases from J, the junction contained 3 bases not matched to a gene. The CDR3 is 15 amino acids.

V is TRBV18 and J is TRBJ1-5; D is ambiguous. Trimming stripped 1 base from V and 2 bases from J, with 6 bases between. This CDR3 has 14 amino acids. Germline V CDR1 and CDR2: KGHSH, LQKENI. CDR3 nucleotides: TGTGCCAGCTCACCACTATCGGGCAATCAGCCCCAGCATTTT. This gives the protein CASSPLSGNQPQHF.

The chain is built from TRBV6-6 and TRBJ2-3; no clear D gene. The germline V gene encodes CDR1 MNHNY and CDR2 SVGAGI (reference sequence). V was pared by 6 bases and J by 3 bases, with 13 bases between. This CDR3 spans 14 amino acids. CDR3 sequence: CASSPGLPTDTQYF. The CDR3 coding sequence is TGTGCCAGCAGCCCCGGTCTTCCAACAGATACGCAGTATTTT.

The V call is TRBV6-4, the J call TRBJ2-1, with 12 nucleotides matching TRBD2. Germline loops: CDR1 MRHNA, CDR2 SNTAGT. J gave up 4 bases and V 4 bases, and 14 bases lay outside the gene matches. The length of the CDR3 is 19 residues. CDR3 DNA sequence: TGTGCCAGCAGTGTCCTCCCTAGCGGGGGGGCAAGCAGATACAATGAGCAGTTCTTC. Protein: CASSVLPSGGASRYNEQFF.

The chain carries TRBV5-5 and TRBJ1-6, with a possible D match to TRBD1 (5 bases). Trimming removed 1 base at V and 10 bases at J, with 12 bases between. The CDR3 totals 14 residues. Looked up from germline, CDR1 is SGHKS and CDR2 is YYEKEE (reference sequence). CDR3: CASSLYVGGSPLHF. CDR3 in DNA: TGTGCCAGCAGCTTGTATGTCGGGGGGTCACCCCTCCACTTT.

The CDR3, as DNA: TGTGCCAGCAGTTTTGGCGGCTATTCTAACTATGGCTACACCTTC. Protein product: CASSFGGYSNYGYTF. J is TRBJ1-2 and V is TRBV28; D uncertain. The CDR3 has 15 residues. CDR1 is MDHEN, CDR2 SYDVKM, per germline. The V and J ends lost 3 bases and 0 bases respectively, with 11 bases between them.

This chain links TRBV6-2 or TRBV6-3 with TRBJ1-5; 10 bases are a match to TRBD1. Germline V gene lookup returns CDR1 MNHEY and CDR2 SVGEGT. CDR3 size: 15 residues. The V gene end was trimmed by 6 bases and the J gene end by 6 bases; junction bases not matched to a gene: 8. The CDR3 DNA reads as TGTGCCAGCAGCCGACCGGGACAGGGGCCTCAGCCCCAGCATTTT. It codes for CASSRPGQGPQPQHF.

The rearrangement joins TRBV2 to TRBJ2-2; tentatively, D is TRBD2 (7 bases). V lost 2 bases to trimming and J lost 8 bases, with 15 bases between them. This CDR3 has 15 amino acids. Germline V gene sequence: CDR1 SNHLY, CDR2 FYNNEI. The CDR3 loop is CASSESGRGAGELFF. The CDR3, as DNA: TGTGCCAGCAGTGAAAGCGGCCGGGGGGCGGGGGAGCTGTTTTTT.

The chain links TRBV7-3 to TRBJ2-3; weak D call: TRBD2 (5 bases). The CDR3 has 13 amino acids. V was pared by 1 base and J by 7 bases, with 9 bases between. Per the germline V gene, CDR1 is SGHTA and CDR2 is FQGTGA. For the CDR3, the DNA is TGTGCCAGCAGCTTAAATGAGGGAAATACGCAGTATTTT. Protein: CASSLNEGNTQYF.

The chain employs TRBV7-2 and TRBJ2-1; 7 nucleotides line up with TRBD1. J was trimmed by 7 bases and V by 5 bases; bases with no gene match: 14. The CDR3 is 16 residues long. Germline assignment: CDR1 SGHTA and CDR2 FQGNSA. CDR3 region: CASSLNKGQDLNEQFF. Here the CDR3 DNA reads TGTGCCAGCAGCCTAAACAAAGGACAGGACTTGAATGAGCAGTTCTTC.

This rearrangement joins TRBV25-1 to TRBJ1-1, with 7 bases that match TRBD1. After removal of 5 bases from V and 1 base from J, the junction contained 4 bases not matched to a gene. Germline-derived CDR1 and CDR2 are MGHDK and SYGVNS. CDR3 length equals 14 residues. CDR3 loop: CASSNRQGNTEAFF. CDR3 DNA: TGTGCCAGCAGTAATCGACAGGGGAACACTGAAGCTTTCTTT. Supplemented by reference TRBV25-1 and TRBJ1-1, the full variable domain reads EADIYQTPRYLVIGTGKKITLECSQTMGHDKMYWYQQDPGMELHLIHYSYGVNSTEKGDLSSESTVSRIRTEHFPLTLESARPSHTSQYLCASSNRQGNTEAFFGQGTRLTVV.

The chain joins TRBV3-1 (or the pseudogene TRBV3-2) to TRBJ2-2, with D possibly matching TRBD1 (6 bases). This CDR3 has 15 residues. Germline loops: CDR1 LGHDT, CDR2 YNNKEL (reference sequence). V lost 2 bases to trimming and J lost 3 bases, with 10 bases between them. CDR3 amino acids: CASSQWGLDTGELFF. The DNA for the CDR3 is TGTGCCAGCAGCCAATGGGGGCTCGACACCGGGGAGCTGTTTTTT.

J is TRBJ1-2 and V is TRBV6-6; 8 nucleotides match TRBD1. V was pared by 6 bases and J by 5 bases, with 5 bases of the junction left unmatched. The CDR3 length is 13 residues. Germline V gene lookup returns CDR1 MNHNY and CDR2 SVGAGI (reference sequence). CDR3: CASRETGEYGYTF. The CDR3 DNA reads as TGTGCCAGCAGGGAGACAGGGGAGTATGGCTACACCTTC.

The chain employs TRBV7-6 and TRBJ2-1, with TRBD1 matching 10 bases. The trim removed 0 bases at V and 8 bases at J, leaving 13 bases unmatched. The CDR3 totals 18 residues. Germline V gene data show CDR1 as SGHVS and CDR2 as FNYEAQ. CDR3 protein: CASSLAQTPGTGVYEQFF. The CDR3 DNA sequence: TGTGCCAGCAGCTTAGCCCAGACCCCTGGGACAGGGGTTTATGAGCAGTTCTTC.